The 27 T cell receptor beta chains given below trace back to one sample, sequenced in a study of T cells after yellow fever vaccination. MiXCR was run by TCRdb on the 5' RACE reads, yielding one entry per CDR3 protein. Of just under 600,000 distinct CDR3 sequences in the sample, approximately 15% were seen once. Specimen: PBMCs, collected on the day of the yellow fever booster vaccination. The receptors come from a man aged 30 to 39 who received the YFV17D yellow fever vaccine.

This clonotype has more than one count but fewer than ten. The genes are TRBV20-1 and TRBJ2-7; 7 bases align to TRBD1. The CDR3 loop spans 16 amino acids. Germline-derived CDR1 and CDR2 are DFQATT and SNEGSKA (reference sequence). Trimming removed 4 bases from V and 1 base from J; junction bases left unmatched: 13. CDR3 sequence: CSATPTGNILSYEQYF. CDR3 nucleotides: TGCAGTGCTACCCCGACAGGGAATATACTATCCTACGAGCAGTACTTC.

This clonotype was seen more than once but under ten times. V and J are TRBV20-1 and TRBJ2-3, with TRBD1 identical over 8 bases. The ends lost 1 base at V and 2 bases at J; junction bases unmatched: 5. CDR3 length: 15 amino acids. CDR1 DFQATT and CDR2 SNEGSKA come from the germline V gene (reference sequence). The CDR3 protein is CSARAPGGYTDTQYF. CDR3 DNA sequence: TGCAGTGCTAGAGCCCCAGGGGGCTACACAGATACGCAGTATTTT.

This clonotype was detected a few times. The chain has TRBV29-1 and TRBJ2-1, with 9 nucleotides matching TRBD1. This CDR3 spans 14 amino acids. V gave up 5 bases and J gave up 5 bases; unmatched junction bases: 7. Looked up from germline, CDR1 is SQVTM and CDR2 is ANQGSEA. In DNA, the CDR3 is TGCAGCGTTACAGGGGGCTCCTTAAACAATGAGCAGTTCTTC. This gives the protein CSVTGGSLNNEQFF.

V gene TRBV10-3 combines with J gene TRBJ2-3; 11 bases fit TRBD1. The V gene's germline CDR1 is ENHRY and CDR2 SYGVKD. Germline trimming cut 6 bases from V and 4 bases from J; bases unmatched to any gene: 9. This CDR3 has 16 residues. CDR3 nucleotide sequence: TGTGCCATCAGCGTGAACGGACAGGGGGCTTCAGATACGCAGTATTTT. This gives the protein CAISVNGQGASDTQYF.

This clonotype was observed once. The chain couples TRBV12-3 or TRBV12-4 to TRBJ2-7, with a weak D call TRBD2 (6 bases). V lost 6 bases, J lost 5 bases, and 17 bases lay in between. The CDR3 loop spans 14 amino acids. CDR3 sequence reads: CASSPEGRWNEQYF. CDR3 sequence (DNA): TGTGCCAGCAGCCCAGAGGGGAGGTGGAACGAGCAGTACTTC.

The chain combines TRBV29-1 with TRBJ2-1; D gene uncertain. The germline V gene has CDR1 SQVTM and CDR2 ANQGSEA. CDR3 length: 11 residues. Trimming stripped 2 bases from V and 6 bases from J, with 5 bases between. The CDR3 region is CSVERRNEQFF. The DNA of the CDR3 is TGCAGCGTTGAACGACGCAATGAGCAGTTCTTC.

V usage is TRBV10-3 and J usage is TRBJ2-5, with 10 nucleotides matching TRBD2. The V gene's germline CDR1 is ENHRY and CDR2 SYGVKD. V lost 3 bases and J lost 4; bases outside the gene matches: 8. The CDR3 runs 16 residues. The chain's CDR3 is CAISDEREGESETQYF. The DNA for the CDR3 is TGTGCCATCAGTGACGAGCGGGAGGGCGAGTCAGAGACCCAGTACTTC.

This chain uses TRBV7-2 with TRBJ2-2; TRBD1 or TRBD2 may be the D gene (6 bases each). The germline V gene encodes CDR1 SGHTA and CDR2 FQGNSA. V lost 1 base to trimming and J lost 4 bases, with 13 bases between them. This CDR3 has 16 residues. CDR3 region: CASSLDPGAFTGELFF. Here the CDR3 DNA reads TGTGCCAGCAGCTTAGACCCGGGGGCGTTCACCGGGGAGCTGTTTTTT.

In this sample, this clonotype turned up a few times. This chain links TRBV7-3 with TRBJ2-1; 10 bases align to TRBD2. The CDR3 consists of 16 residues. Germline V gene data show CDR1 as SGHTA and CDR2 as FQGTGA. J gave up 3 bases and V 2 bases, and 4 bases lay outside the gene matches. The CDR3 sequence is CASSLLRLAGYNEQFF. CDR3 DNA sequence: TGTGCCAGCAGCTTATTACGACTAGCGGGCTACAATGAGCAGTTCTTC.

The CDR3 is CSGTGGEETQYF. The CDR3 bases are TGCAGCGGGACAGGGGGCGAGGAGACCCAGTACTTC. The chain couples TRBV29-1 to TRBJ2-5; 11 bases map to TRBD1. The germline gives CDR1 SQVTM, CDR2 ANQGSEA. Unmatched junction bases numbered 3, after V lost 7 bases and J lost 5 bases. The CDR3 covers 12 residues. Combining the CDR3 with reference TRBV29-1 and TRBJ2-5 gives the whole variable domain SAVISQKPSRDICQRGTSLTIQCQVDSQVTMMFWYRQQPGQSLTLIATANQGSEATYESGFVIDKFPISRPNLTFSTLTVSNMSPEDSSIYLCSGTGGEETQYFGPGTRLLVL.

The chain is built from TRBV29-1 and TRBJ2-3, with 7 positions matching TRBD2. J was trimmed by 2 bases and V by 4 bases; bases with no gene match: 21. The CDR3 length is 19 residues. Germline lookup yields CDR1 SQVTM and CDR2 ANQGSEA. As DNA, the CDR3 is TGCAGCGTTGTTTCGGGGGGATTTCGGGTTAGCGGAGTCACAGATACGCAGTATTTT. Encoded protein: CSVVSGGFRVSGVTDTQYF.

This clonotype showed up just once. The CDR3 sequence is CASSIGWTSGRHEQFF. DNA for the CDR3: TGTGCCAGCAGCATAGGTTGGACTAGCGGGAGACATGAGCAGTTCTTC. This chain joins TRBV7-3 and TRBJ2-1; 13 bases map to TRBD2. Germline V gene data show CDR1 as SGHTA and CDR2 as FQGTGA. The CDR3 consists of 16 residues. Trimming took 5 bases from V and 8 from J; bases not matched to a gene: 9.

The gene calls are TRBV25-1 and TRBJ2-3; 7 bases fit TRBD1. The CDR3 totals 14 residues. The ends lost 5 bases at V and 3 bases at J; junction bases unmatched: 5. Germline assignment: CDR1 MGHDK and CDR2 SYGVNS. The CDR3 here is CASSKGQATDTQYF. CDR3 nucleotides: TGTGCCAGCAGTAAAGGACAGGCAACAGATACGCAGTATTTT.

This clonotype was picked up a small number of times. The chain is built from TRBV30 and TRBJ2-7, with a weak D call TRBD2 (6 bases). The CDR3 runs 13 residues. V was clipped by 0 bases and J by 1 base, with 7 bases between them. The germline V gene has CDR1 GTSNPN and CDR2 SVGIG (reference sequence). The chain's CDR3 is CAWSVLASYEQYF. CDR3 bases: TGTGCCTGGAGTGTACTAGCATCCTACGAGCAGTACTTC.

This clonotype appeared a few times. The chain employs TRBV2 and TRBJ1-1; the match to TRBD1 covers 11 bases. The germline V gene encodes CDR1 SNHLY and CDR2 FYNNEI. J was trimmed by 5 bases and V by 1 base; bases with no gene match: 9. The CDR3 has 17 residues. This chain's CDR3 is CASSEEGTGGVETEAFF. The CDR3 region has the DNA TGTGCCAGCAGTGAAGAGGGGACAGGGGGAGTGGAGACTGAAGCTTTCTTT.

The sample holds a few counts of this clonotype. V and J are TRBV12-3 or TRBV12-4 and TRBJ2-6; D is ambiguous. Trimming took 6 bases from V and 0 from J, leaving 3 bases between them. CDR3 length: 13 residues. DNA for the CDR3: TGTGCCAGCAGGAGCTCTGGGGCCAACGTCCTGACTTTC. It encodes CASRSSGANVLTF.

This clonotype was counted a few times. The V and J genes are TRBV20-1 and TRBJ1-1; D not certain. Trimming pared 3 bases from V and 0 bases from J, leaving 5 bases between. The CDR3 consists of 12 residues. Germline V gives CDR1 DFQATT, CDR2 SNEGSKA (reference sequence). The CDR3 reads CSARGLNTEAFF. CDR3 sequence (DNA): TGCAGTGCTAGGGGTTTGAACACTGAAGCTTTCTTT.

This clonotype was seen more than once but under ten times. The CDR3 loop reads CASSLQPGLTNTGELFF. The DNA of the CDR3 is TGCGCCAGCAGCTTGCAACCGGGACTAACTAACACCGGGGAGCTGTTTTTT. This rearrangement joins TRBV5-1 to TRBJ2-2, with 7 bases lining up with TRBD2. This CDR3 is built from 17 residues. Germline assignment: CDR1 SGHRS and CDR2 YFSETQ. After removal of 1 base from V and 2 bases from J, the junction contained 8 bases not matched to a gene.

The rearrangement links TRBV7-9 to TRBJ2-2; 14 bases match TRBD2. Germline CDR1 SEHNR, CDR2 FQNEAQ (reference sequence). This CDR3 region has 15 residues. Trimming took 4 bases from V and 14 from J; bases not matched to a gene: 9. The CDR3 DNA is TGTGCCAGCAGCTCTGCCCCGGGACTAGCGGGAGCCCTGTTTTTT. Translated: CASSSAPGLAGALFF.

This clonotype has ten or more counts. V is TRBV10-3 and J is TRBJ2-5; TRBD2 might be the D (6 bases). The CDR3 contains 14 residues. Germline lookup yields CDR1 ENHRY and CDR2 SYGVKD. V was trimmed by 3 bases and J by 4 bases, leaving 12 bases between them. For the CDR3, the DNA is TGTGCCATCAGTGAAGGAGGGCAGGGAGAGACCCAGTACTTC. The encoded protein is CAISEGGQGETQYF.

This chain connects TRBV4-3 to TRBJ2-3; weak D call: TRBD2 (6 bases). CDR1 and CDR2 from the germline V gene are LGHNA and YSLEER. The CDR3 totals 16 residues. V dropped 1 base and J dropped 1 base, with 12 bases sitting between them. As DNA, the CDR3 is TGCGCCAGCAGCCAAGCTGGAGGGTCCGGCACAGATACGCAGTATTTT. As protein: CASSQAGGSGTDTQYF.

The rearrangement joins TRBV15 to TRBJ2-7; TRBD1 aligns across 7 bases. The germline gives CDR1 LNHNV, CDR2 YYDKDF (reference sequence). V shed 0 bases, J shed 4 bases, and the junction held 9 bases outside the gene matches. This CDR3 comprises 16 residues. The CDR3 spells CATSRDRGRGSYEQYF. For the CDR3, the DNA is TGTGCCACCAGCAGAGATCGGGGCAGGGGGTCGTACGAGCAGTACTTC.

This clonotype has more than one count but fewer than ten. V usage is TRBV15 and J usage is TRBJ1-1, with 7 bases lining up with TRBD1. V trimming: 2 bases; J trimming: 0 bases; junction bases outside the gene matches: 3. The CDR3 extends over 15 amino acids. Germline-derived CDR1 and CDR2 are LNHNV and YYDKDF (reference sequence). In nucleotides, the CDR3 is TGTGCCACCAGCAGAAGGGACAGATTGAACACTGAAGCTTTCTTT. Translating gives CATSRRDRLNTEAFF.

This clonotype showed up just a few times. This rearrangement joins TRBV9 to TRBJ2-3, with D possibly matching TRBD1 (5 bases). This CDR3 is built from 13 residues. The germline V and J ends were trimmed by 4 bases and 3 bases, with 9 bases remaining between them. Germline assignment: CDR1 SGDLS and CDR2 YYNGEE. The CDR3 region is CASSHPGTDTQYF. The CDR3 bases are TGTGCCAGCAGCCACCCAGGGACAGATACGCAGTATTTT.

This chain joins TRBV3-1 and TRBJ2-7; TRBD1 is a possible D gene (5 bases). This CDR3 comprises 13 residues. Trimming shortened V by 5 bases and J by 2 bases, and 10 bases separated the two germline ends. CDR1 LGHDT and CDR2 YNNKEL come from the germline V gene (reference sequence). This CDR3 is CASSSQVTYEQYF. CDR3 nucleotide sequence: TGTGCCAGCAGCTCACAGGTGACCTACGAGCAGTACTTC.

In its sample, this clonotype was seen a few times. The chain is built from TRBV7-2 and TRBJ1-6, with D uncertain. The V end was cut by 5 bases, the J end by 14 bases, with 13 bases between. Looked up from germline, CDR1 is SGHTA and CDR2 is FQGNSA. CDR3 size: 12 residues. CDR3 sequence (DNA): TGTGCCAGCAGCCTACCCTATTCGGCCCTCCACTTT. Protein product: CASSLPYSALHF.

The chain recombines TRBV12-3 or TRBV12-4 with TRBJ1-2; 7 nucleotides align to TRBD1. The CDR3 sequence is 14 residues long. J lost 8 bases, V lost 6 bases, and 12 bases had no gene match. The CDR3 nucleotides read TGTGCCAGCAGATCAGGACAGGCTGGGAGCGGCTACACCTTC. Amino acid sequence: CASRSGQAGSGYTF.